These T cell receptor beta chains were read from a single sample in a study of metastatic and nonmetastatic thyroid tumors. TCRdb re-analyzed the PCR reads through MiXCR. The sample records some 64,000 clones, roughly 4% being singletons. The sample was blood. These receptors came from a female donor with papillary thyroid cancer or a benign thyroid nodule (not recorded which). Some clones in this sample may be carry-over from other donors' samples. CDR3s include the opening cysteine and the closing phenylalanine or tryptophan. The D gene is left open where the match is weak. Expanded clones get a size class; other rows say once, few or many, or leave the size out.

V	J	size	D	CDR3	DNA
TRBV5-1	TRBJ2-3	many	TRBD2	CASMASGSTDTQYF	TGCGCCAGCATGGCTAGCGGAAGCACAGATACGCAGTATTTT
TRBV28	TRBJ1-6	many	.	CASSLGQVGSPLHF	TGTGCCAGCAGTTTAGGGCAGGTGGGGTCACCCCTCCACTTT
TRBV12-3/TRBV12-4	TRBJ2-7	many	TRBD1	CASSHRGGWQYF	TGTGCCAGCAGCCACAGGGGCGGTTGGCAGTACTTC
TRBV18	TRBJ2-5	.	.	CASSPPGPRETQYF	TGTGCCAGCTCACCGCCGGGGCCCCGAGAGACCCAGTACTTC
TRBV12-3/TRBV12-4	TRBJ1-1	many	.	CASSLGFKKAFF	TGTGCCAGCAGTTTAGGTTTCAAGAAAGCTTTCTTT
TRBV5-1	TRBJ2-2	many	TRBD1	CASSFRGQGNTGELFF	TGCGCCAGCAGCTTCCGGGGACAGGGAAACACCGGGGAGCTGTTTTTT
TRBV24-1	TRBJ2-3	.	.	CATSGSLIGTDTQYF	TGTGCCACCAGTGGAAGCCTTATTGGAACAGATACGCAGTATTTT
TRBV19	TRBJ2-5	.	.	CASSILGVDHGTQYF	TGTGCCAGTAGTATTCTTGGGGTAGACCACGGGACCCAGTACTTC
TRBV12-3/TRBV12-4	TRBJ1-5	many	.	CASSAGVGPQHF	TGTGCCAGCAGCGCGGGGGTAGGGCCCCAGCATTTT
TRBV28	TRBJ1-2	few	.	CASTLPWAVDGYTF	TGTGCCAGCACCCTTCCTTGGGCGGTGGATGGCTACACCTTC
TRBV2	TRBJ2-7	.	.	CASRSPGLGDQYF	TGTGCCAGCAGGAGTCCGGGGCTTGGCGATCAGTACTTC
TRBV6-5	TRBJ1-5	many	.	CASSYRAERQPQHF	TGTGCCAGCAGTTACAGGGCCGAGCGTCAGCCCCAGCATTTT
TRBV19	TRBJ1-2	many	.	CASSTASGIGGYTF	TGTGCCAGTAGTACGGCGTCAGGGATAGGAGGCTACACCTTC
TRBV12-3/TRBV12-4	TRBJ2-1	many	.	CASSFGLSGQDVMGRQNEQFF	TGTGCCAGCAGTTTCGGTTTGAGTGGACAAGACGTCATGGGGCGTCAGAATGAGCAGTTCTTC
TRBV7-8	TRBJ2-3	.	.	CSSSFIGITDTQYF	TGTTCCAGCAGCTTCATAGGGATCACAGATACGCAGTATTTT
TRBV10-3	TRBJ2-1	few	.	CAISEQHGHEQFF	TGTGCCATCAGTGAACAACATGGTCATGAGCAGTTCTTC
TRBV6-1	TRBJ1-5	many	TRBD1	CATQDRENQPQHF	TGTGCCACGCAGGACAGGGAAAATCAGCCCCAGCATTTT
TRBV7-9	TRBJ1-1	many	.	CASSLQQGNTEAFF	TGTGCCAGCAGCCTCCAACAGGGGAACACTGAAGCTTTCTTT
TRBV2	TRBJ1-2	.	.	CASSDRLDGSGYTF	TGTGCCAGCAGTGATCGACTAGATGGGAGTGGCTACACCTTC
TRBV6-9	TRBJ2-7	.	.	CASSDSVAPFYDQYF	TGTGCCAGCAGTGATTCGGTGGCTCCCTTCTACGATCAGTACTTC
TRBV20-1	TRBJ2-4	.	.	CSAPGHRVEIKNIQYF	TGCAGTGCTCCGGGACACAGGGTCGAGATCAAAAACATTCAGTACTTC
TRBV11-3	TRBJ2-3	many	.	CASSLGGGLGDTQYF	TGTGCCAGCAGCCTCGGGGGTGGCTTAGGAGATACGCAGTATTTT
TRBV2	TRBJ1-2	.	.	CASRPPGLTGGYTF	TGTGCCAGCAGACCACCGGGCCTCACGGGGGGCTACACCTTC
TRBV9	TRBJ2-3	many	TRBD2	CASSAGGSRDTQYF	TGTGCCAGCAGCGCCGGGGGGAGCAGAGATACGCAGTATTTT
TRBV7-8	TRBJ2-7	many	TRBD1	CASSWGQGVSHEQYF	TGTGCCAGCAGCTGGGGACAGGGGGTTTCCCACGAGCAGTACTTC
TRBV4-1	TRBJ2-1	many	TRBD2	CASSQEPLVAGGNEQFF	TGCGCCAGCAGCCAAGAACCCCTAGTAGCGGGAGGCAATGAGCAGTTCTTC
TRBV7-2	TRBJ2-2	many	.	CASSLRVAALNTGELFF	TGTGCCAGCAGCTTAAGGGTAGCGGCCCTGAACACCGGGGAGCTGTTTTTT
TRBV27	TRBJ1-2	few	.	CASSSRNNYGYTF	TGTGCCAGCAGTTCTCGGAATAACTATGGCTACACCTTC
TRBV11-1	TRBJ2-7	.	.	CASSVGGDFCEQSF	TGTGCCAGCAGCGTGGGGGGTGACTTCTGCGAGCAGTCCTTC
TRBV5-1	TRBJ2-3	.	TRBD2	CASTASGPPTDTQYF	TGCGCCAGCACGGCTAGCGGGCCCCCCACAGATACGCAGTATTTT
TRBV7-7	TRBJ2-3	.	.	CASSSLERDTQYF	TGTGCTAGCAGCTCATTGGAGCGAGATACGCAGTATTTT
TRBV6-1	TRBJ1-2	medium-sized	TRBD1	CASSEAEDRGSGYTF	TGTGCCAGCAGTGAAGCGGAAGACAGGGGAAGTGGCTACACCTTC
TRBV7-8	TRBJ2-5	many	.	CASSFSGPQETQYF	TGTGCCAGCAGCTTCTCGGGACCCCAAGAGACCCAGTACTTC
TRBV28	TRBJ1-3	many	.	CASSLRRPGNTIYF	TGTGCCAGCAGTTTAAGGAGGCCCGGAAACACCATATATTTT
TRBV10-2	TRBJ1-6	.	TRBD1	CATKLTGEASPLHF	TGCGCCACCAAACTGACAGGGGAGGCATCGCCCCTCCACTTT
TRBV5-1	TRBJ2-1	many	.	CASSFTTGGFNEQFF	TGCGCCAGCAGCTTCACCACCGGGGGTTTCAATGAGCAGTTCTTC